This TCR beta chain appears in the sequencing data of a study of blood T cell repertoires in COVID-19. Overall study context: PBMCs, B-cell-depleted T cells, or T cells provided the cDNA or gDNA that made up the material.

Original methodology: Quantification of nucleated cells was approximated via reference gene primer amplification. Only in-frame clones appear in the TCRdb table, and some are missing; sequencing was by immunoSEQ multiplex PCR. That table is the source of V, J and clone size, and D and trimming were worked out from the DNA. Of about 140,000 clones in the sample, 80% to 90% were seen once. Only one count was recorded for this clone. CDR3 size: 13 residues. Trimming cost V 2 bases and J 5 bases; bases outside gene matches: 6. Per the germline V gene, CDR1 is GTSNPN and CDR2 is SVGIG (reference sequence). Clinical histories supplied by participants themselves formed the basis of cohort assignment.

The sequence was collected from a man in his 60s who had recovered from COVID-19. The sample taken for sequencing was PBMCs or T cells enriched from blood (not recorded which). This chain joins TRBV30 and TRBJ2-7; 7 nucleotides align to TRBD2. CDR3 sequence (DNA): TGTGCCTGGAGTCCCGGGGACTACGACGAGCAGTACTTC. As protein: CAWSPGDYDEQYF. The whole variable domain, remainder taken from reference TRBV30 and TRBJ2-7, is SQTIHQWPATLVQPVGSPLSLECTVEGTSNPNLYWYRQAAGRGLQLLFYSVGIGQISSEVPQNLSASRPQDRQFILSSKKLLLSDSGFYLCAWSPGDYDEQYFGPGTRLTVT.